This note documents a single T cell receptor beta chain sequence. Its antigen remains unknown. Using immunoSEQ multiplex PCR, the repertoire was profiled, and TCRdb retains in-frame clones only, with some absent. This sample has tens of thousands of clones, with roughly nine tenths found just once. The germline V gene encodes CDR1 SGHTA and CDR2 FQGNSA. This CDR3 contains 17 residues. The V and J ends lost 3 bases and 2 bases respectively, with 17 bases between them. This entry comes from a study of graft-versus-host responses after intestinal transplantation. General observations from the study: GvH clones detected in recipient marrow included some appearing first in ileum or blood.

Sequences were derived from unstimulated CD4+ T cells sorted from spleen or lymph node cells, sampled before transplant. The source is a human donor who was the organ donor for an intestinal transplant. The chain employs TRBV7-2 and TRBJ2-1; tentative D call: TRBD2 (5 bases). Here the CDR3 reads CASSFSWIRDTYNEQFF. The CDR3 DNA reads TGTGCCAGCAGCTTCTCCTGGATTCGGGATACCTACAATGAGCAGTTCTTC. The full variable domain, its missing parts supplied by reference TRBV7-2 and TRBJ2-1, is GAGVSQSPSNKVTEKGKDVELRCDPISGHTALYWYRQSLGQGLEFLIYFQGNSAPDKSGLPSDRFSAERTGGSVSTLTIQRTQQEDSAVYLCASSFSWIRDTYNEQFFGPGTRLTVL.